This T cell receptor beta chain was retrieved from a study of T cell clonality in common variable immunodeficiency. This clone was detected many times. Read data end 3 residues before the CDR3 end; the end is taken from the germline J gene. CVID and control samples used equivalent genomic DNA input. Method: immunoSEQ multiplex PCR; TCRdb's copy keeps in-frame clones and lacks some. The table lists 50,000 to 65,000 clones, with no singletons. Germline V lookup: CDR1 MGHRA, CDR2 YSYEKL. The CDR3 consists of 15 residues. Trimming left V 1 base short and J 0 bases short, with 7 bases between. Sequenced input: peripheral blood mononuclear cells. The chain links TRBV4-1 to TRBJ1-5; D is unclear. The TCR originated in a person aged 18 to 75 in good health. The CDR3 DNA, read in part, is TGCGCCAGCAGCCAAGTACAAGATAGCAATCAGCCC. This translates into CASSQVQDSNQP. The full CDR3 is CASSQVQDSNQPQHF.